These 19 T cell receptor beta chains were all obtained from the same sample, sequenced in a study of CD8 T cells in ankylosing spondylitis (dated by TCRdb to the late 2010s). The library was obtained by 5' RACE. Reads for this sample came from an Illumina HiSeq 2500. The raw public reads went through TCRdb reprocessing: fastp at Q25, MiXCR clone calling, in-frame beta chains kept. CDR3 protein sequences are deduplicated, and each keeps its most common genes and DNA. The sample records about 35,000 distinct CDR3 sequences, around 3% of which are singletons. Under 3.5% of the sample is held by the ten biggest clonotypes. The source material was blood, either unsorted or a sorted T cell fraction (not recorded which). These receptors were collected from a male donor with ankylosing spondylitis or in good health (not recorded which).

This clonotype was counted at least ten times. V gene TRBV9 combines with J gene TRBJ2-3; 7 positions agree with TRBD1. V shed 3 bases, J shed 1 base, and the junction held 5 bases outside the gene matches. Germline V gene sequence: CDR1 SGDLS, CDR2 YYNGEE. The CDR3 spans 15 residues. The CDR3 protein is CASSARQGRTDTQYF. CDR3 nucleotides: TGTGCCAGCAGCGCCCGACAGGGCCGCACAGATACGCAGTATTTT.

This clonotype was recorded at least ten times. The V and J genes are TRBV9 and TRBJ2-1; perhaps TRBD2 as D (6 bases). V was shortened by 3 bases and J by 1 base, with 11 bases between the two germline ends. Germline lookup yields CDR1 SGDLS and CDR2 YYNGEE. The CDR3 runs 15 residues. CDR3 bases: TGTGCCAGCAGCGCGAGTAGCGGATCCTACAATGAGCAGTTCTTC. Amino acids: CASSASSGSYNEQFF.

This clonotype was seen repeatedly, ten times or more. V is TRBV9 and J is TRBJ2-3; D is perhaps TRBD2 (5 bases). Germline V CDR1 and CDR2: SGDLS, YYNGEE. CDR3 length: 12 amino acids. The ends were cut back, 10 bases at V and 4 bases at J, with 13 bases in the middle. For the CDR3, the DNA is TGTGCCTCTTCCGCGGGTGCAGATACGCAGTATTTT. It yields the protein CASSAGADTQYF. The whole variable domain, remainder taken from reference TRBV9 and TRBJ2-3, is DSGVTQTPKHLITATGQRVTLRCSPRSGDLSVYWYQQSLDQGLQFLIQYYNGEERAKGNILERFSAQQFPDLHSELNLSSLELGDSALYFCASSAGADTQYFGPGTRLTVL.

Many counts were recorded for this clonotype. This rearrangement joins TRBV9 to TRBJ1-2; 10 bases match TRBD1. This CDR3 region has 15 residues. Germline CDR1 SGDLS, CDR2 YYNGEE. The J segment lost 4 bases and the V segment lost 3 bases, leaving 6 bases of the junction unmatched. The CDR3 coding sequence is TGTGCCAGCAGCGCCGAGGGACAGGGGTTCTATGGCTACACCTTC. Amino acid sequence: CASSAEGQGFYGYTF.

This clonotype has only a few counts. The chain carries TRBV9 and TRBJ2-3; D ambiguous. Germline V gene lookup returns CDR1 SGDLS and CDR2 YYNGEE. CDR3 length: 16 residues. Trimming removed 0 bases from V and 1 base from J, with 12 bases in between. CDR3 nucleotides: TGTGCCAGCAGCGTAGAGGATCTAGACGGCACAGATACGCAGTATTTT. It specifies CASSVEDLDGTDTQYF.

This clonotype was observed at least ten times. V gene TRBV9 combines with J gene TRBJ2-5, with 9 bases aligning to TRBD1. Germline CDR1 SGDLS, CDR2 YYNGEE. V was pared by 0 bases and J by 1 base, with 4 bases of the junction left unmatched. The CDR3 is made up of 16 amino acids. The CDR3 bases are TGTGCCAGCAGCGTAGGAGGGACAGGGACCCAAGAGACCCAGTACTTC. Its protein is CASSVGGTGTQETQYF. Together with reference TRBV9 and TRBJ2-5, the CDR3 gives the full variable domain: DSGVTQTPKHLITATGQRVTLRCSPRSGDLSVYWYQQSLDQGLQFLIQYYNGEERAKGNILERFSAQQFPDLHSELNLSSLELGDSALYFCASSVGGTGTQETQYFGPGTRLLVL.

In its sample, this clonotype was seen many times. The J gene is TRBJ2-5, the V gene TRBV9; TRBD1 matches at 9 bases. The CDR3 contains 16 residues. Germline CDR1 SGDLS, CDR2 YYNGEE. The junction had 8 bases not matched to a gene; V was cut back by 0 bases and J by 5 bases. DNA for the CDR3: TGTGCCAGCAGCGTAGGGACAGGGGCGGAGGGTGAGACCCAGTACTTC. Translation gives CASSVGTGAEGETQYF.

Ten or more counts support this clonotype. The chain carries TRBV9 and TRBJ2-1; 7 nucleotides line up with TRBD2. With 3 bases clipped from V and 2 bases from J, the junction kept 8 bases outside the gene matches. Germline loops: CDR1 SGDLS, CDR2 YYNGEE. The CDR3 has 16 amino acids. Here the CDR3 reads CASSAWSGTTYNEQFF. In DNA, the CDR3 is TGTGCCAGCAGCGCGTGGAGCGGGACCACCTACAATGAGCAGTTCTTC.

There are many counts of this clonotype. This chain uses TRBV9 with TRBJ2-3; D is unresolved. CDR3 size: 15 residues. The V end was cut by 0 bases, the J end by 0 bases, with 8 bases between. Looked up from germline, CDR1 is SGDLS and CDR2 is YYNGEE. CDR3 nucleotides: TGTGCCAGCAGCGTAGCTCCATATAGCACAGATACGCAGTATTTT. Translation: CASSVAPYSTDTQYF.

In its sample, this clonotype was seen many times. The chain combines TRBV9 with TRBJ2-3; 9 bases agree with TRBD2. Germline V gene sequence: CDR1 SGDLS, CDR2 YYNGEE. This CDR3 region has 16 residues. The junction had 8 bases not matched to a gene; V was cut back by 4 bases and J by 2 bases. CDR3 nucleotides: TGTGCCAGCAGCATCTTAGCGGGAGCAATCACAGATACGCAGTATTTT. Translating it yields CASSILAGAITDTQYF.

This clonotype was detected many times. V gene TRBV9 combines with J gene TRBJ2-3; 7 bases map to TRBD2. Trimming cost V 0 bases and J 1 base; bases outside gene matches: 5. Germline loops: CDR1 SGDLS, CDR2 YYNGEE. This CDR3 comprises 16 residues. The CDR3 region has the DNA TGTGCCAGCAGCGTAGATCCCGGGAGGCGCACAGATACGCAGTATTTT. This gives the protein CASSVDPGRRTDTQYF.

This clonotype was recorded at least ten times. The rearrangement links TRBV9 to TRBJ2-1; D possibly corresponds to TRBD2 (5 bases). The V and J ends lost 4 bases and 0 bases respectively, with 11 bases between them. CDR3 length: 15 residues. CDR1 and CDR2 (germline): SGDLS, YYNGEE. The CDR3 region has the DNA TGTGCCAGCAGCTCGGACGGGAACTCCTACAATGAGCAGTTCTTC. Amino acids: CASSSDGNSYNEQFF.

The sample holds many counts of this clonotype. The CDR3 nucleotides are TGTGCCAGCAGCGTAGGAGCGGGAGGGAGTTTTAAAGAGACCCAGTACTTC. Its translation is CASSVGAGGSFKETQYF. The J gene is TRBJ2-5, the V gene TRBV9, with 10 bases fitting TRBD2. V was pared by 0 bases and J by 3 bases, with 8 bases of the junction left unmatched. Looked up from germline, CDR1 is SGDLS and CDR2 is YYNGEE. The CDR3 is 17 residues long.

This clonotype showed up many times. The rearrangement uses TRBV9 and TRBJ2-5; 9 bases fit TRBD2. V was pared by 0 bases and J by 0 bases, with 3 bases of the junction left unmatched. The CDR3 sequence is 16 residues long. Germline-derived CDR1 and CDR2 are SGDLS and YYNGEE. DNA of the CDR3: TGTGCCAGCAGCGTAGGTGGACTAGCGAACCAAGAGACCCAGTACTTC. Translating gives CASSVGGLANQETQYF.

The chain recombines TRBV28 with TRBJ2-7; 9 bases are a match to TRBD1. The CDR3 is 19 residues long. The V gene's germline CDR1 is MDHEN and CDR2 SYDVKM. Trimming took 3 bases from V and 4 from J; bases not matched to a gene: 19. This CDR3 is CASSFFHTGGQVNRYEQYF. The CDR3 nucleotides are TGTGCCAGCAGTTTCTTTCATACAGGGGGCCAAGTCAACCGGTACGAGCAGTACTTC. The entire variable domain, with the rest obtained from reference TRBV28 and TRBJ2-7, is as follows: DVKVTQSSRYLVKRTGEKVFLECVQDMDHENMFWYRQDPGLGLRLIYFSYDVKMKEKGDIPEGYSVSREKKERFSLILESASTNQTSMYLCASSFFHTGGQVNRYEQYFGPGTRLTVT.

This clonotype was seen at least ten times. The chain uses TRBV9 and TRBJ2-3; D perhaps matches TRBD2 (5 bases). Trimming removed 3 bases at V and 2 bases at J, with 10 bases between. Germline lookup yields CDR1 SGDLS and CDR2 YYNGEE. The CDR3 runs 14 residues. The CDR3 loop is CASSARGDTDTQYF. CDR3 DNA: TGTGCCAGCAGCGCACGGGGAGACACAGATACGCAGTATTTT.

This clonotype has at least ten counts. This chain uses TRBV9 with TRBJ2-6; a weak D match, TRBD1 (6 bases). From germline, CDR1 is SGDLS and CDR2 YYNGEE. The CDR3 is made up of 15 amino acids. V was clipped by 3 bases and J by 3 bases, with 10 bases between them. CDR3 sequence reads: CASSERGYGANVLTF. Here the CDR3 DNA reads TGTGCCAGCAGCGAAAGGGGGTATGGGGCCAACGTCCTGACTTTC. The full variable domain, its missing parts supplied by reference TRBV9 and TRBJ2-6, is DSGVTQTPKHLITATGQRVTLRCSPRSGDLSVYWYQQSLDQGLQFLIQYYNGEERAKGNILERFSAQQFPDLHSELNLSSLELGDSALYFCASSERGYGANVLTFGAGSRLTVL.

The chain recombines TRBV9 with TRBJ2-6, with D tentatively TRBD1 (5 bases). Trimming shortened V by 4 bases and J by 4 bases, and 18 bases separated the two germline ends. This CDR3 region has 17 residues. CDR1 is SGDLS and CDR2 is YYNGEE in the germline V gene. The CDR3 here is CASSRFGQGAGANVLTF. CDR3 sequence (DNA): TGTGCCAGCAGCCGCTTCGGGCAGGGTGCCGGGGCCAACGTCCTGACTTTC.

This clonotype was observed many times. CDR3 DNA sequence: TGTGCCAGCAGCGCCCACTACAATGAGCAGTTCTTC. Amino acids: CASSAHYNEQFF. The chain joins TRBV9 to TRBJ2-1; D is unresolved. Per germline, CDR1 SGDLS and CDR2 YYNGEE. V gave up 3 bases and J gave up 3 bases, with 4 bases separating them. This CDR3 region has 12 residues.